Below, 13 T cell receptor beta chains from the same sample are listed, as sequenced in a study of shared clonotypes between healthy human individuals. Sequencing used immunoSEQ multiplex PCR; TCRdb keeps in-frame clones, though not all of them. The table includes roughly 2.2 million clones, about 90% detected once. Specimen: naive CD4+ T cells from PBMCs. Subset: CD45RA+ positively selected. The receptors were sampled from a man aged 18 to 35 in good health. Some clones in this sample may be carry-over from other donors' samples.

The genes are TRBV5-1 and TRBJ2-1; 10 bases match TRBD2. Germline V gene lookup returns CDR1 SGHRS and CDR2 YFSETQ. The CDR3 contains 15 residues. V shed 4 bases and J 9 bases; nucleotides not matched to a gene: 10. This chain's CDR3 is CASSDRTSGTLEQFF. CDR3 nucleotide sequence: TGCGCCAGCAGCGATCGGACTAGCGGTACTCTTGAGCAGTTCTTC.

V is TRBV19 and J is TRBJ2-7, with D possibly being TRBD2 (5 bases). The CDR3 extends over 13 amino acids. Deletions cut 1 base from V and 5 bases from J, with 9 bases between. CDR1 is LNHDA and CDR2 is SQIVND in the germline V gene (reference sequence). In nucleotides, the CDR3 is TGTGCCAGTAGTATAGTCCACGGGAACGAGCAGTACTTC. This gives the protein CASSIVHGNEQYF.

In regard to this clone: Other nucleotide sequences from this sample produce the same CDR3. The CDR3 sequence: CASSVGSGYNEQFF. For the CDR3, the DNA is TGTGCCAGCAGCGTTGGTAGCGGATACAATGAGCAGTTCTTC. This chain links TRBV9 with TRBJ2-1; perhaps TRBD2 as D (6 bases). Germline V gene sequence: CDR1 SGDLS, CDR2 YYNGEE. The CDR3 consists of 14 residues. V lost 2 bases and J lost 4, with 10 bases in between.

The V gene is TRBV7-9, the J gene TRBJ2-7, with 14 bases identical to TRBD2. V shed 3 bases and J 3 bases; nucleotides not matched to a gene: 13. The CDR3 runs to 19 residues. In germline, CDR1 is SEHNR, CDR2 FQNEAQ (reference sequence). The CDR3 spells CASSLGVGTSGRSRYEQYF. The CDR3 nucleotides are TGTGCCAGCAGCTTGGGGGTCGGGACTAGCGGGAGAAGTCGCTACGAGCAGTACTTC.

The J gene is TRBJ2-7, the V gene TRBV18, with TRBD2 as a possible D gene (6 bases). From germline, CDR1 is KGHSH and CDR2 LQKENI. This CDR3 region has 16 residues. V dropped 6 bases and J dropped 2 bases, with 20 bases sitting between them. In nucleotides, the CDR3 is TGTGCCAGCTCGCCAAACCTGTCAGGACTAACCTACGAGCAGTACTTC. Translation: CASSPNLSGLTYEQYF.

The chain joins TRBV5-1 to TRBJ2-7; weak D call: TRBD1 (6 bases). The CDR3 covers 14 residues. Trimming stripped 0 bases from V and 6 bases from J, with 13 bases between. The V gene's germline CDR1 is SGHRS and CDR2 YFSETQ. This chain's CDR3 is CASSLAQGLGEQYF. The DNA of the CDR3 is TGCGCCAGCAGCTTGGCCCAGGGGCTGGGCGAGCAGTACTTC.

This rearrangement joins TRBV29-1 to TRBJ2-3; D is unresolved. This CDR3 has 13 residues. Between the trimmed V and J ends, which lost 3 bases and 2 bases, there was a span of 9 bases. Germline V gene data show CDR1 as SQVTM and CDR2 as ANQGSEA. In DNA, the CDR3 is TGCAGCGTTGAGGCACGGCTCACAGATACGCAGTATTTT. Its protein product is CSVEARLTDTQYF.

The J gene is TRBJ2-1, the V gene TRBV4-1; 10 positions agree with TRBD2. Germline loops: CDR1 MGHRA, CDR2 YSYEKL. The CDR3 spans 15 residues. Trimming removed 4 bases from V and 7 bases from J; junction bases left unmatched: 7. The CDR3, as DNA: TGCGCCAGCAGCCCCTCCGGACTAGCGGTAAATGAGCAGTTCTTC. It translates to CASSPSGLAVNEQFF.

J is TRBJ2-1 and V is TRBV6-6; 14 bases line up with TRBD2. There are 15 residues in the CDR3. J lost 10 bases, V lost 6 bases, and 8 bases had no gene match. Germline CDR1 and CDR2: MNHNY and SVGAGI (reference sequence). CDR3 DNA: TGTGCCAGCAGAAACGGACTAGCGGGGGGTTTGGAGCAGTTCTTC. It is translated as CASRNGLAGGLEQFF.

The rearrangement links TRBV7-3 to TRBJ2-7; 7 bases fit TRBD1. The J segment lost 6 bases and the V segment lost 5 bases, leaving 4 bases of the junction unmatched. This CDR3 has 12 residues. Germline assignment: CDR1 SGHTA and CDR2 FQGTGA. In DNA, the CDR3 is TGTGCCAGCAGCAAGACAGGGCCCGAGCAGTACTTC. Amino acids: CASSKTGPEQYF.

The rearrangement joins TRBV10-1 to TRBJ2-7, with TRBD2 identical over 12 bases. This CDR3 region has 14 residues. After removal of 2 bases from V and 9 bases from J, the junction contained 5 bases not matched to a gene. CDR1 WNHNN and CDR2 SYGVQD come from the germline V gene (reference sequence). The CDR3 here is CASSEKTSGRWQYF. The CDR3, as DNA: TGCGCCAGCAGTGAGAAGACTAGCGGGAGATGGCAGTACTTC.

This chain connects TRBV7-9 to TRBJ2-3; 8 bases are a match to TRBD2. The J segment lost 3 bases and the V segment lost 5 bases, leaving 7 bases of the junction unmatched. In germline, CDR1 is SEHNR, CDR2 FQNEAQ (reference sequence). The length of the CDR3 is 15 residues. The CDR3 DNA follows: TGTGCCAGCAGCCCCCCGGGGGGGCGTACAGATACGCAGTATTTT. The encoded protein is CASSPPGGRTDTQYF. Based on the CDR3 plus reference TRBV7-9 and TRBJ2-3, the full variable domain is DTGVSQNPRHKITKRGQNVTFRCDPISEHNRLYWYRQTLGQGPEFLTYFQNEAQLEKSRLLSDRFSAERPKGSFSTLEIQRTEQGDSAMYLCASSPPGGRTDTQYFGPGTRLTVL.

V gene TRBV19 combines with J gene TRBJ1-4; perhaps TRBD1 as D (5 bases). This CDR3 comprises 15 residues. Germline V gene data show CDR1 as LNHDA and CDR2 as SQIVND (reference sequence). Trimming took off 0 bases at V and 7 bases at J, with 12 bases between the two ends. CDR3 DNA sequence: TGTGCCAGTAGTATAGATGGCTGGAGGGGTGAAAAACTGTTTTTT. Amino acids: CASSIDGWRGEKLFF.